The 10 T cell receptor beta chains in this list originate from one sample, sequenced in a study of cytomegalovirus exposure and HLA in healthy donors. 13 Jbeta primers and 60 Vbeta primers were used for the PCR. Sequenced by immunoSEQ multiplex PCR; TCRdb stores in-frame clones only, minus some. The sample lists about 130,000 clones, about 85% seen once, with approximately 6.7% in the top ten. What was sequenced was PBMCs. These receptors came from a woman aged 25 to 39 in good health and CMV-seropositive.

This chain joins TRBV7-9 and TRBJ2-3, with 8 bases that match TRBD2. The CDR3 consists of 15 residues. Germline V lookup: CDR1 SEHNR, CDR2 FQNEAQ (reference sequence). The V gene end was trimmed by 6 bases and the J gene end by 5 bases; junction bases not matched to a gene: 10. The DNA of the CDR3 is TGTGCCAGCAGACCGTCCCGGGAGGGAGGAGATACGCAGTATTTT. This gives the protein CASRPSREGGDTQYF.

V gene TRBV7-9 combines with J gene TRBJ1-2; maybe TRBD1 (6 bases). Trimming removed 11 bases from V and 4 bases from J, with 20 bases in between. CDR3 length: 14 residues. Germline V lookup: CDR1 SEHNR, CDR2 FQNEAQ (reference sequence). CDR3 sequence (DNA): TGTGCCGGGGGCAGAGGGGAGTCTATCTATGGCTACACCTTC. Residues: CAGGRGESIYGYTF.

The rearrangement links TRBV28 to TRBJ2-7; TRBD1 is a possible D gene (6 bases). CDR1 is MDHEN and CDR2 is SYDVKM in the germline V gene. The CDR3 is 16 amino acids. V was clipped by 7 bases and J by 2 bases, with 21 bases between them. In DNA, the CDR3 is TGTGCCAGCACCTCTCCGGGACAAAACTGGGCCTACGAGCAGTACTTC. Translation: CASTSPGQNWAYEQYF. Supplemented by reference TRBV28 and TRBJ2-7, the full variable domain reads DVKVTQSSRYLVKRTGEKVFLECVQDMDHENMFWYRQDPGLGLRLIYFSYDVKMKEKGDIPEGYSVSREKKERFSLILESASTNQTSMYLCASTSPGQNWAYEQYFGPGTRLTVT.

The rearrangement uses TRBV19 and TRBJ2-3; tentatively, D is TRBD2 (6 bases). CDR3 length equals 16 residues. Germline CDR1 LNHDA, CDR2 SQIVND (reference sequence). V lost 1 base and J lost 2, with 13 bases in between. CDR3 sequence (DNA): TGTGCCAGTAGTATAGGAGGTCTAGCGTCCACAGATACGCAGTATTTT. The encoded protein is CASSIGGLASTDTQYF.

This sequence joins TRBV4-1 and TRBJ2-5, with D unresolved. The germline V gene encodes CDR1 MGHRA and CDR2 YSYEKL. The ends were cut back, 4 bases at V and 2 bases at J, with 8 bases in the middle. The CDR3 is 13 residues long. The CDR3 is CASSPSLQETQYF. DNA for the CDR3: TGCGCCAGCAGCCCATCCCTACAAGAGACCCAGTACTTC.

The chain links TRBV5-4 to TRBJ2-3, with D tentatively TRBD2 (6 bases). Trimming removed 8 bases at V and 1 base at J, with 11 bases between. This CDR3 spans 13 amino acids. Looked up from germline, CDR1 is SGHNT and CDR2 is YYREEE (reference sequence). CDR3 in amino acids: CASHSSGTDTQYF. CDR3 in DNA: TGTGCCAGTCACTCTAGCGGCACAGATACGCAGTATTTT.

The CDR3 nucleotides read TGTGCCAGCAGCTTAAATGGAGCCTCACCCCTCCACTTT. Translation: CASSLNGASPLHF. J is TRBJ1-6 and V is TRBV7-3; D gene ambiguous. This CDR3 is 13 amino acids long. With 1 base removed from V and 10 bases from J, the gap between germline ends came to 8 bases. Looked up from germline, CDR1 is SGHTA and CDR2 is FQGTGA.

In its sample, this clone was seen once. The rearrangement joins TRBV28 to TRBJ2-2, with a possible D match to TRBD1 (5 bases). V was shortened by 7 bases and J by 4 bases, with 7 bases between the two germline ends. Germline values: CDR1 MDHEN, CDR2 SYDVKM. The CDR3 has 12 residues. CDR3 bases: TGTGCCAGCACAGGGTCCACCGGGGAGCTGTTTTTT. This encodes CASTGSTGELFF.

The chain carries TRBV6-1 and TRBJ1-1; 8 nucleotides align to TRBD1. CDR1 and CDR2 (germline): MNHNS, SASEGT. This CDR3 has 14 amino acids. J was trimmed by 5 bases and V by 5 bases; bases with no gene match: 7. The CDR3: CASSQDRAGTEAFF. DNA for the CDR3: TGTGCCAGCAGTCAGGACAGGGCAGGGACTGAAGCTTTCTTT.

The CDR3 bases are TGTGCCAGCAGCGTAGGGGACAGACCCTATTACGAGCAGTACTTC. As protein: CASSVGDRPYYEQYF. This rearrangement joins TRBV9 to TRBJ2-7; 7 bases fit TRBD1. There are 15 residues in the CDR3. The germline V gene encodes CDR1 SGDLS and CDR2 YYNGEE. After removal of 0 bases from V and 4 bases from J, the junction contained 7 bases not matched to a gene.